Each of the 6 T cell receptor beta chains below was sequenced from the same sample in a study of shared clonotypes between healthy human individuals. Naive CD8 cells lacked CD45RO, underwent positive selection for CCR7 and left out terminally differentiated effector memory CD45RA+ cells. Sequenced by immunoSEQ multiplex PCR; TCRdb stores in-frame clones only, minus some. The table shows about 2,200,000 clones, with about 93% occurring only once. Sequenced material: naive CD8+ T cells from PBMCs. The receptors shown here come from a man younger than 35 in good health. Some clones in this sample may be carry-over from other donors' samples.

This chain joins TRBV29-1 and TRBJ2-2, with a tentative D call TRBD1 (6 bases). Trimming took 0 bases from V and 4 from J, leaving 9 bases between them. Germline lookup yields CDR1 SQVTM and CDR2 ANQGSEA. The CDR3 length is 14 residues. As DNA, the CDR3 is TGCAGCGTTGAAGATGGGGGCCCCACCGGGGAGCTGTTTTTT. Residues: CSVEDGGPTGELFF.

This clone was recorded once. The chain is built from TRBV7-9 and TRBJ1-2, with a tentative D call TRBD1 (6 bases). Germline V CDR1 and CDR2: SEHNR, FQNEAQ (reference sequence). The CDR3 contains 16 residues. V lost 5 bases and J lost 4, with 20 bases in between. The CDR3 loop is CASSDQGREFVYGYTF. The CDR3 nucleotides read TGTGCCAGCAGCGACCAGGGGCGTGAGTTTGTCTATGGCTACACCTTC. Filled out from reference TRBV7-9 and TRBJ1-2, the complete variable domain reads DTGVSQNPRHKITKRGQNVTFRCDPISEHNRLYWYRQTLGQGPEFLTYFQNEAQLEKSRLLSDRFSAERPKGSFSTLEIQRTEQGDSAMYLCASSDQGREFVYGYTFGSGTRLTVV.

Here the CDR3 reads CATSKETPRTGNTIYF. The CDR3 DNA sequence: TGTGCCACCAGCAAGGAGACCCCCAGAACTGGAAACACCATATATTTT. This chain links TRBV15 with TRBJ1-3; D gene uncertain. The CDR3 loop spans 16 amino acids. Germline CDR1 reads LNHNV; CDR2 reads YYDKDF (reference sequence). Trimming removed 4 bases at V and 2 bases at J, with 15 bases between.

This chain joins TRBV5-1 and TRBJ2-1; 10 bases line up with TRBD2. Germline V gene lookup returns CDR1 SGHRS and CDR2 YFSETQ. The CDR3 extends over 17 amino acids. The trim removed 4 bases at V and 2 bases at J, leaving 9 bases unmatched. The CDR3, as DNA: TGCGCCAGCAGCCTGCACCAACTAGCGGGACCCTACAATGAGCAGTTCTTC. Its translation is CASSLHQLAGPYNEQFF.

The chain employs TRBV15 and TRBJ2-7, with TRBD2 matching over 10 bases. Germline V gene data show CDR1 as LNHNV and CDR2 as YYDKDF (reference sequence). The CDR3 spans 17 residues. Trimming cost V 0 bases and J 3 bases; bases outside gene matches: 8. CDR3 protein: CATSRDRASGSIYEQYF. The CDR3 region has the DNA TGTGCCACCAGCAGAGATCGAGCTAGCGGGAGTATCTACGAGCAGTACTTC.

This clone was seen only once. The chain is built from TRBV4-1 and TRBJ1-1; possible D gene TRBD1, 6 bases. The CDR3 length is 17 residues. Per the germline V gene, CDR1 is MGHRA and CDR2 is YSYEKL. Trimming took off 4 bases at V and 1 base at J, with 19 bases between the two ends. The chain's CDR3 is CASSRNPPAGENTEAFF. The CDR3 DNA reads as TGCGCCAGCAGCCGGAACCCCCCGGCAGGGGAGAACACTGAAGCTTTCTTT.